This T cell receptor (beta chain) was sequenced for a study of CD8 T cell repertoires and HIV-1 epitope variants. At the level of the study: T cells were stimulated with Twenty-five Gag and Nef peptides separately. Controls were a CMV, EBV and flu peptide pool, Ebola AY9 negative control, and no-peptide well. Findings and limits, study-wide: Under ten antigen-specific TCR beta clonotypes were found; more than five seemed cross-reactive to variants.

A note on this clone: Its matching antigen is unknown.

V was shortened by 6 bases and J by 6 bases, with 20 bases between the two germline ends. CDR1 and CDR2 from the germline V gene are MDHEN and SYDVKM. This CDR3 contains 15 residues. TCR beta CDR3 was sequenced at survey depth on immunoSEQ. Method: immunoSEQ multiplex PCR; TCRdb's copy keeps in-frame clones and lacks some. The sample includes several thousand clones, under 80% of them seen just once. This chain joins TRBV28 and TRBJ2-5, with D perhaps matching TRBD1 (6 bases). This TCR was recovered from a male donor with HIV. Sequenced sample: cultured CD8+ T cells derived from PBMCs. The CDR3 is CASSPVDGTLKTQYF. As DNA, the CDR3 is TGTGCCAGCAGCCCCGTAGACGGGACACTAAAGACCCAGTACTTC. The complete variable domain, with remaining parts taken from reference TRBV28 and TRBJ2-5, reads DVKVTQSSRYLVKRTGEKVFLECVQDMDHENMFWYRQDPGLGLRLIYFSYDVKMKEKGDIPEGYSVSREKKERFSLILESASTNQTSMYLCASSPVDGTLKTQYFGPGTRLLVL.